This T cell receptor (beta chain) was identified during a study of blood T cell repertoires in COVID-19 (dated by TCRdb to the early 2020s). Study-wide context: Collaborator samples came from the United States, Italy and Spain and covered acute and convalescent phases of COVID-19. The prospective study material was composed of cDNA or gDNA derived from T cells, B-cell-depleted T cells, or PBMCs. Where HLA class I and class II types were available, the types were taken from metadata supplied by the sample provider, not from assay-based typing. Nearly every sample came with metadata listing a de-identified subject ID, COVID-19 status, age in years and sex. Samples came from the ongoing ImmuneRACE study (first 160 participants) plus 1,254 subjects from 6 global collaborators. Deeply sampled blood TCRbeta repertoires from subjects exposed to, actively infected with, or recovered from COVID-19 were included in the dataset. The repertoires were released in a freely available public database meant as a resource for research on the immune response to SARS-CoV-2. Summary of the overall study and its limitations: Clinical and demographic metadata were provided uncurated, with the amount varying by source and participant.

According to the germline V gene, CDR1 reads SGHDN and CDR2 reads FVKESK. Relative to germline, V is 2 bases shorter and J is 6 bases shorter, with 10 bases between their ends. Inclusive of the bounding cysteine and phenylalanine, the CDR3 is 14 residues long. Left in the record is the CDR3 DNA by itself, 42 bases read in frame from the first base. One collaborating source in Seattle enrolled patients while the patients were actively infected and followed the patients over time throughout the course of disease. Collaborating institutions collected whole blood in K2EDTA tubes following their own protocols. For TCRbeta analysis, collaborator samples were shipped as frozen whole blood, as isolated PBMCs, or as DNA extracted from either sample type. To note about this clone: Its antigen has not been determined. Base qualities are missing; no much larger clone stands one base away.

TCRbeta CDR3 regions were amplified from genomic DNA by means of the immunoSEQ Assay, a bias-controlled multiplex PCR. In the source study's methods: Nucleated cell counts per sample were estimated from amplification of reference gene primers within the assay. To quantify the absolute abundance of each unique TCRbeta CDR3 rearrangement, sequence reads were collapsed and filtered. Productive Simpson clonality was computed per sample as the square root of Simpson's diversity index over productive rearrangements. This immuneACCESS table, as held by TCRdb, lists in-frame sequences with V and J called but not all clones. Of the missing ones, under half trace to an unresolved V gene in checked studies; the others have no known cause. That table is the source of V, J and clone size, and D and trimming were worked out from the DNA. Recorded for this sample are 250,000 or so clones; about nine tenths of them occurred a single time. Less than 3.5% of the sample is held by the ten biggest clonotypes.

The sample consisted of peripheral blood. The receptor chain draws on TRBV14 and TRBJ2-2; the D gene is perhaps TRBD1, from 5 matching bases. This TCR was sampled from a man in his thirties or forties with COVID-19, enrolled during active disease. The DNA sequence is TGTGCCAGCAGCCAACAAGGGGCCGCCGGGGAGCTGTTTTTT. This yields the protein CASSQQGAAGELFF.